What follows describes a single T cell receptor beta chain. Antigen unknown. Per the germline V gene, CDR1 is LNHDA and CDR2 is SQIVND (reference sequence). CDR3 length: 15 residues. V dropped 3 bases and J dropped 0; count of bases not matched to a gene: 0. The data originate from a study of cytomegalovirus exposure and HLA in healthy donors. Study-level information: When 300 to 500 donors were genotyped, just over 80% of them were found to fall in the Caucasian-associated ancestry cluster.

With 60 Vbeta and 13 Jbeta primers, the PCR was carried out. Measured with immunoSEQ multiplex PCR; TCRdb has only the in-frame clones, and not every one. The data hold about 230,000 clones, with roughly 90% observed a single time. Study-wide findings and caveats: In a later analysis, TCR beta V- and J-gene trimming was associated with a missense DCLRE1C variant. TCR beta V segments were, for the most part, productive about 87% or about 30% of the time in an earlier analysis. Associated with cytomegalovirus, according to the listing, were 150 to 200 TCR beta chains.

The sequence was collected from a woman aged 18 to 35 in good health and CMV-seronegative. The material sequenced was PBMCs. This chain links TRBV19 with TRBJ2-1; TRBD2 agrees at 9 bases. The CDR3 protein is CASSMTSGSYNEQFF. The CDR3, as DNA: TGTGCCAGTAGTATGACTAGCGGCTCCTACAATGAGCAGTTCTTC.